This T cell receptor beta chain was retrieved from a study of T-cell reconstitution after alpha-beta-depleted transplantation in children. Study results and limitations: T-cell numbers and diversity, one year after transplant, stemmed largely from T cells that were newly produced. Roughly two months post-transplant, alpha-beta T cells reportedly originated from several hundred graft clones that had expanded. Some patients owed their high day-60 TCRbeta diversity to surviving recipient T cells and thymic progenitors.

This clonotype came up a few times. Its antigen is still unknown. Preparation of the TCRbeta library used unique molecular identifiers. From the PCR reads, TCRdb called clonotypes with MiXCR, one entry per CDR3 protein. The sample shows around 490,000 distinct CDR3 sequences, about 10% of them seen only once. Germline V gene data show CDR1 as SGHVS and CDR2 as FQNEAQ. The CDR3 covers 15 residues. V shed 4 bases, J shed 9 bases, and the junction held 12 bases outside the gene matches. Sequencing used PBMCs, mostly from graft donor cells, obtained 180 days after TCRalphabeta/CD19-depleted stem cell transplant. This sequence was found in a female patient aged 2-9 years who had a stem cell transplant for aplastic anemia, so the T cells may come from the graft donor. V and J are TRBV7-8 and TRBJ2-1; 7 nucleotides agree with TRBD2. CDR3 nucleotides: TGTGCCAGCAGCTCCCCCCCCGGGAGGAAGGGTGAGCAGTTCTTC. Translated, it gives CASSSPPGRKGEQFF. Based on the CDR3 plus reference TRBV7-8 and TRBJ2-1, the full variable domain is GAGVSQSPRYKVAKRGQDVALRCDPISGHVSLFWYQQALGQGPEFLTYFQNEAQLDKSGLPSDRFFAERPEGSVSTLKIQRTQQEDSAVYLCASSSPPGRKGEQFFGPGTRLTVL.